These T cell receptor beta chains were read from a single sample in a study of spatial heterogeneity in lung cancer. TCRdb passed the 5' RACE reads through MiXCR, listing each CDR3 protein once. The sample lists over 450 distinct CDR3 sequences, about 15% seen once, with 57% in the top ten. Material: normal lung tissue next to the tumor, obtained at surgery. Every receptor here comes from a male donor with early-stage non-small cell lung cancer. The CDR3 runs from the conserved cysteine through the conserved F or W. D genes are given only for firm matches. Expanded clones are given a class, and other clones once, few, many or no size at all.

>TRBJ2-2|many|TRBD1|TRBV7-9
CAITASRTGYTGELFF
TGTGCCATCACCGCCAGTAGGACAGGGTATACCGGGGAGCTGTTTTTT
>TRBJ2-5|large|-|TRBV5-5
CASSGDSWYQETQYF
TGTGCCAGCAGCGGGGACTCCTGGTACCAAGAGACCCAGTACTTC
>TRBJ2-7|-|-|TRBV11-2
CASSLTQGPYEQYF
TGTGCCAGCAGCTTAACGCAGGGACCCTACGAGCAGTACTTC
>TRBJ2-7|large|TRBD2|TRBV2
CASSEAGTRDRSMYF
TGTGCCAGCAGTGAAGCCGGGACTAGAGACCGCTCGATGTACTTC
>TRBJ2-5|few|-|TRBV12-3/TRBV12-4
CASSLIAAETQYF
TGTGCCAGCAGTTTAATAGCGGCGGAGACCCAGTACTTC
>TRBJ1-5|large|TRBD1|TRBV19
CASSIEDRANQPQHF
TGTGCCAGTAGTATAGAAGACAGGGCTAATCAGCCCCAGCATTTT
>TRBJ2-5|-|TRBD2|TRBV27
CASSVLAGGGRETQYF
TGTGCCAGCAGTGTACTAGCGGGAGGTGGCCGGGAGACCCAGTACTTC
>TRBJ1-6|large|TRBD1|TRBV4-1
CASSQDRTLNSPLHF
TGCGCCAGCAGCCAGGACAGGACACTTAATTCACCCCTCCACTTT
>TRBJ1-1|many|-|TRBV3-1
CASSPLGRTEAFF
TGTGCCAGCAGCCCTCTGGGACGAACTGAAGCTTTCTTT
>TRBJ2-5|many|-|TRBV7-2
CASSPSGGETQYF
TGTGCCAGCAGCCCGTCCGGGGGAGAGACCCAGTACTTC
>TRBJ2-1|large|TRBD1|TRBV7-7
CASSLNSGEAGGLYNEQFF
TGTGCCAGCAGCTTAAATTCGGGCGAAGCAGGGGGCTTGTACAATGAGCAGTTCTTC
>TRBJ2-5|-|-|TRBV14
CASSQGTDRNQYF
TGTGCCAGCAGCCAAGGGACGGATAGGAACCAGTACTTC
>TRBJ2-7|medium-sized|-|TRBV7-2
CASSSRQRSYEQYF
TGTGCCAGCAGCTCCAGACAGAGATCCTACGAGCAGTACTTC
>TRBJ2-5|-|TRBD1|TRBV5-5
CASSLALTGGQETQYF
TGTGCCAGCAGCTTGGCCCTGACAGGGGGCCAAGAGACCCAGTACTTC
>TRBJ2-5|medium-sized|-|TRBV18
CASSRAQGQETQYF
TGTGCCAGCTCACGTGCACAGGGCCAAGAGACCCAGTACTTC
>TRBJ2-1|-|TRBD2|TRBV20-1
CSARPGTISYNEQFF
TGCAGTGCTAGACCCGGGACTATATCCTACAATGAGCAGTTCTTC
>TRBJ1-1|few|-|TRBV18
CASSPLDRLRTDTEAFF
TGTGCCAGCTCACCCTTGGACCGCCTCAGGACAGACACTGAAGCTTTCTTT
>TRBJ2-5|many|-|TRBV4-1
CASSRAGEETQYF
TGCGCCAGCAGCCGGGCAGGGGAAGAGACCCAGTACTTC
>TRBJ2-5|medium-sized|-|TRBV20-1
CSGNLPGEGQYF
TGCAGTGGTAATCTTCCAGGGGAGGGCCAGTACTTC
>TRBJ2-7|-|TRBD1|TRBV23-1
CASSQTGDLSYEQYF
TGCGCCAGCAGTCAGACAGGGGACCTTTCCTACGAGCAGTACTTC
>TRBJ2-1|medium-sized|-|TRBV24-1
CATSDLQLEGGEQFF
TGTGCCACCAGTGATTTGCAGCTCGAAGGCGGTGAGCAGTTCTTC
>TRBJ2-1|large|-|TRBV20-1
CSARDRAASSYNEQFF
TGCAGTGCTAGAGATAGGGCGGCTAGCTCCTACAATGAGCAGTTCTTC
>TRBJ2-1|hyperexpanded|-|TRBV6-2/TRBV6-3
CASSYGAEYEQFF
TGTGCCAGCAGTTACGGGGCCGAGTATGAGCAGTTCTTC
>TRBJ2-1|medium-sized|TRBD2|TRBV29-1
CSVEIGLRESFYNEQFF
TGCAGCGTTGAAATAGGGCTGCGGGAGAGTTTCTACAATGAGCAGTTCTTC
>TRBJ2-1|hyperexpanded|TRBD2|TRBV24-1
CATSDAGAYNEQFF
TGTGCCACCAGTGATGCGGGGGCCTACAATGAGCAGTTCTTC
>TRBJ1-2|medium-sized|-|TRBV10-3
CAISGGRIYGYTF
TGTGCCATCAGTGGAGGCAGAATCTATGGCTACACCTTC
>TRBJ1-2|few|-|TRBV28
CASSPGGGSGYTF
TGTGCCAGCAGTCCCGGCGGAGGGAGCGGCTACACCTTC
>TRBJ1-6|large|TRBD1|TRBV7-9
CASSFQDFQGASSPLHF
TGTGCCAGCAGCTTCCAAGATTTCCAGGGGGCATCGTCACCCCTCCACTTT
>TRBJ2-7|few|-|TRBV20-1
CSARTGYEQYF
TGCAGTGCTAGGACAGGCTACGAGCAGTACTTC
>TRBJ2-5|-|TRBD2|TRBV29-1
CSVSEGGRQTQYF
TGCAGCGTTTCGGAGGGCGGGAGGCAGACCCAGTACTTC
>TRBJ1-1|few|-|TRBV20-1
CSALGHSSMNTEAFF
TGCAGTGCTTTGGGACATTCATCCATGAACACTGAAGCTTTCTTT
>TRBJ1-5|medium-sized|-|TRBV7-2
CASSLGLGFGNQPQHF
TGTGCCAGCAGCTTAGGACTGGGATTTGGAAATCAGCCCCAGCATTTT
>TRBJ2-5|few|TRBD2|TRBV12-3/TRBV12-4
CASSFILGLAGGGETQYF
TGTGCCAGCAGTTTCATCTTGGGACTAGCGGGAGGGGGGGAGACCCAGTACTTC
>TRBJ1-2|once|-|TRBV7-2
CASSLGNRNGYTF
TGTGCCAGCAGCTTAGGGAACAGGAATGGCTACACCTTC
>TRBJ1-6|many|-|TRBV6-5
CASSYSTQNNSPLHF
TGTGCCAGCAGTTACTCGACACAGAATAATTCACCCCTCCACTTT
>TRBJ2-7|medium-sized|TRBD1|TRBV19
CASSTGTGLGEQYF
TGTGCCAGTAGTACCGGGACAGGTTTAGGAGAGCAGTACTTC
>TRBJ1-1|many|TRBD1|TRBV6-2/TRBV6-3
CASSNLDRVQNTEAFF
TGTGCCAGCAGTAACCTCGACAGGGTTCAGAACACTGAAGCTTTCTTT